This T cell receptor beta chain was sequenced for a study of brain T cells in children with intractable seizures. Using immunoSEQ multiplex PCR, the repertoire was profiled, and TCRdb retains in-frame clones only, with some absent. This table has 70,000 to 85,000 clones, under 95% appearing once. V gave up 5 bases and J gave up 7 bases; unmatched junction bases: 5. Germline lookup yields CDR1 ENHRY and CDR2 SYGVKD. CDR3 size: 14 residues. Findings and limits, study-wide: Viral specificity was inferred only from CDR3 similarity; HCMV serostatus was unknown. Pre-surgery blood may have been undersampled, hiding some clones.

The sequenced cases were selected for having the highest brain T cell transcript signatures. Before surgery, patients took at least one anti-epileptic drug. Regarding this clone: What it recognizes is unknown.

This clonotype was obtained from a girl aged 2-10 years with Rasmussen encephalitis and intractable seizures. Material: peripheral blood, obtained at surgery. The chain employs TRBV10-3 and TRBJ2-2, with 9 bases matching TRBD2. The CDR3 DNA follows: TGTGCCATCAGTAGGACTAGCGTAGGCGGGGAGCTGTTTTTT. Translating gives CAISRTSVGGELFF.